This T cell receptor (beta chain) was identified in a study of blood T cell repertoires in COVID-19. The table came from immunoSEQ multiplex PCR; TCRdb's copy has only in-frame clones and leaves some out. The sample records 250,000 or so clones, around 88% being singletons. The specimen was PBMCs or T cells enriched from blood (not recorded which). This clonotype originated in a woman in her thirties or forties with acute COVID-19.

CDR3 coding DNA: TGTGCCAGCTCACAACTACAGGGTCCCTACGAGCAGTACGTC. It codes for CASSQLQGPYEQYV. This rearrangement joins TRBV18 to TRBJ2-7; weak D call: TRBD1 (6 bases). From germline, CDR1 is KGHSH and CDR2 LQKENI. The CDR3 extends over 14 amino acids. Trimming took 4 bases from V and 2 from J, leaving 12 bases between them.